This T cell receptor beta chain came from a study of OX40 agonist ivuxolimab in advanced cancers. The wider study: The diagnoses of dose-escalation patients were hepatocellular carcinoma, melanoma, renal cell or head and neck cancer. The study reported partial responses in three patients: one hepatocellular carcinoma, two cutaneous melanoma.

Clones were read by immunoSEQ multiplex PCR, and TCRdb kept only the in-frame ones, dropping some. The table has 40,000 or so clones, roughly 80% seen once. To note about this clone: What it binds is not known.

The ends were cut back, 0 bases at V and 7 bases at J, with 19 bases in the middle. This CDR3 is 17 amino acids long. CDR1 is SGHAT, CDR2 FQNNGV, per germline. Findings and limits, study-wide: Antigen specificity of clonally expanded peripheral T cells was not established.

This sample comprised CD4+ or CD8+ T cells sorted from blood, obtained in a trial of the OX40 agonist ivuxolimab. This receptor was taken from an adult with an advanced solid tumor such as melanoma, head and neck, liver or kidney cancer. This chain uses TRBV11-2 with TRBJ2-1; D perhaps matches TRBD2 (6 bases). CDR3 sequence (DNA): TGTGCCAGCAGCTTAGAGGGGGACCCCTTGGGGGGAAATGAGCAGTTCTTC. Its protein is CASSLEGDPLGGNEQFF.